This T cell receptor (beta chain) was captured in a study of shared clonotypes between healthy human individuals. There are 16 residues in the CDR3. Losses at the gene ends were 0 bases for V and 5 bases for J; bases not matched to a gene: 8. Germline V gene data show CDR1 as LNHNV and CDR2 as YYDKDF (reference sequence). Points from the study as a whole: Non-shared clonotypes had lower generation probabilities than clonotypes shared by all four sorted-subset donors. A few donors shared around 5.1% of their naive CD4 clonotypes. The expectation was that sequencing depth would affect clonotype sharing among donors.

The data were produced by immunoSEQ multiplex PCR, yet TCRdb's version contains in-frame clones alone and is incomplete. The repertoire holds more than 2,000,000 clones, with approximately 93% as singletons. Worth noting for this clone: The antigen remains unidentified.

The receptor was isolated from a man between 18 and 29 years old in good health. Some clones in this sample may be carry-over from other donors' samples. The V gene is TRBV15, the J gene TRBJ2-5, with 8 bases identical to TRBD1. Sequences were obtained from naive CD4+ T cells from PBMCs. The subset was: CD45RA+ positively selected. The CDR3 region is CATSRDWDRQRETQYF. The DNA of the CDR3 is TGTGCCACCAGCAGAGATTGGGACAGGCAACGGGAGACCCAGTACTTC.